This T cell receptor beta chain was found in a study of response to subunit inactivated influenza vaccine. The CDR3 is 14 amino acids. Germline CDR1 is SQVTM and CDR2 is ANQGSEA. Deletions cut 2 bases from V and 2 bases from J, with 10 bases between. From the RT-PCR reads, TCRdb called clonotypes with MiXCR, one entry per CDR3 protein. The table includes more than 700,000 distinct CDR3 sequences, 21% detected once. The clonotype was recovered from a man aged 50 to 60 who received an inactivated influenza vaccine. The specimen was PBMCs from blood, collected 4 to 6 days after vaccination. The chain has TRBV29-1 and TRBJ2-1; D is perhaps TRBD1 or TRBD2 (5 bases each). The CDR3 loop reads CSVESGRAYNEQFF. In nucleotides, the CDR3 is TGCAGCGTTGAAAGCGGCAGGGCCTACAATGAGCAGTTCTTC.